The 16 T cell receptor beta chains reported below all come from one sample, sequenced in a study of control samples from healthy donors and cancer patients. Produced via immunoSEQ multiplex PCR; TCRdb's table is partial and in-frame only. The repertoire has about 60,000 clones, over 75% of them found once; the top ten carry 0.95% to 1.5%. The material sequenced was PBMCs. All receptors come from a woman between 50 and 59 years old with colorectal cancer.

V usage is TRBV27 and J usage is TRBJ1-1; no clear D. The CDR3 has 15 residues. Germline V lookup: CDR1 MNHEY, CDR2 SMNVEV (reference sequence). Trimming stripped 6 bases from V and 1 base from J, with 15 bases between. CDR3 loop: CASSLLPVTNTEAFF. CDR3 DNA sequence: TGTGCCAGCAGCTTACTACCGGTGACGAACACTGAAGCTTTCTTT.

This clone was observed a single time. This chain connects TRBV11-2 to TRBJ1-5; possibly TRBD1 for D (6 bases). CDR1 and CDR2 from the germline V gene are SGHAT and FQNNGV. Trimming cost V 1 base and J 1 base, with 8 bases left between them. CDR3 length: 15 residues. CDR3 sequence reads: CASSLGGQSNQPQHF. CDR3 nucleotides: TGTGCCAGCAGCTTAGGGGGGCAAAGCAATCAGCCCCAGCATTTT.

The chain is built from TRBV5-1 and TRBJ2-1; no clear D. V lost 4 bases, J lost 0 bases, and 8 bases lay in between. CDR3 length equals 14 residues. Per the germline V gene, CDR1 is SGHRS and CDR2 is YFSETQ. The CDR3 protein is CASSIQSSYNEQFF. The CDR3 coding sequence is TGCGCCAGCAGCATTCAAAGCTCCTACAATGAGCAGTTCTTC.

V usage is TRBV27 and J usage is TRBJ2-5; TRBD2 aligns across 8 bases. J gave up 4 bases and V 5 bases, and 3 bases lay outside the gene matches. Germline V CDR1 and CDR2: MNHEY, SMNVEV (reference sequence). The CDR3 runs to 13 residues. CDR3 in DNA: TGTGCCAGCAGTCCCCGGGGGGGAGAGACCCAGTACTTC. Protein product: CASSPRGGETQYF.

The chain links TRBV27 to TRBJ2-1, with TRBD2 matching 13 bases. CDR1 is MNHEY and CDR2 is SMNVEV in the germline V gene (reference sequence). The V gene end was trimmed by 6 bases and the J gene end by 4 bases; junction bases not matched to a gene: 9. This CDR3 comprises 17 residues. The DNA for the CDR3 is TGTGCCAGCAGCCCCCCCACGGGACTAGCGGGATACAATGAGCAGTTCTTC. Protein sequence: CASSPPTGLAGYNEQFF.

V is TRBV9 and J is TRBJ2-5; TRBD1 might be the D (6 bases). This CDR3 has 16 amino acids. V was shortened by 4 bases and J by 2 bases, with 18 bases between the two germline ends. Germline V lookup: CDR1 SGDLS, CDR2 YYNGEE. The CDR3 spells CASSPYGGQPQETQYF. In DNA, the CDR3 is TGTGCCAGCAGCCCATACGGAGGACAGCCTCAAGAGACCCAGTACTTC.

This chain uses TRBV7-9 with TRBJ2-5; D remains unclear. CDR1 and CDR2 from the germline V gene are SEHNR and FQNEAQ (reference sequence). The CDR3 sequence is 13 residues long. V was cut by 7 bases and J by 1 base, with 10 bases left in between. The CDR3 here is CASNMRTQETQYF. CDR3 coding DNA: TGTGCCAGCAACATGCGGACCCAAGAGACCCAGTACTTC.

The chain has TRBV7-8 and TRBJ2-5; 10 positions match TRBD1. The germline V gene has CDR1 SGHVS and CDR2 FQNEAQ. With 0 bases clipped from V and 4 bases from J, the junction kept 5 bases outside the gene matches. This CDR3 has 16 amino acids. DNA for the CDR3: TGTGCCAGCAGCTTAGCGCTCGGGGACAGGGGAGAGACCCAGTACTTC. Protein sequence: CASSLALGDRGETQYF.

The chain uses TRBV5-1 and TRBJ2-7; D is perhaps TRBD2 (5 bases). Germline CDR1 is SGHRS and CDR2 is YFSETQ. V shed 4 bases and J shed 2 bases, with 13 bases lying between them. The CDR3 extends over 14 amino acids. As DNA, the CDR3 is TGCGCCAGCAGCCCCCGGGGTCTACCCTACGAGCAGTACTTC. Its translation is CASSPRGLPYEQYF.

The sample holds one count of this clone. The rearrangement joins TRBV21-1 to TRBJ2-2; the D segment call TRBD1 is taken from the table without a DNA check. TRBV21-1 is noted as a pseudogene. The CDR3 consists of 15 residues. CDR3 protein: CASSPQGKHTGELFF. DNA of the CDR3: TGTGCCAGCAGTCCCCAGGGGAAGCACACCGGGGAGCTGTTTTTT.

The gene calls are TRBV5-8 and TRBJ2-5; 8 nucleotides line up with TRBD2. The V and J ends lost 4 bases and 5 bases, in that order; junction bases with no gene match: 13. Per the germline V gene, CDR1 is SGHTS and CDR2 is YDEGEE. The CDR3 length is 16 residues. The CDR3 nucleotides are TGTGCCAGCAGCATTACATGGACTAGCAATTGGGAGACCCAGTACTTC. Translating it yields CASSITWTSNWETQYF.

This clone was recorded only once. The chain carries TRBV2 and TRBJ2-5, with TRBD1 matching over 9 bases. The ends lost 6 bases at V and 1 base at J; junction bases unmatched: 15. Germline CDR1 SNHLY, CDR2 FYNNEI. The length of the CDR3 is 18 residues. DNA for the CDR3: TGTGCCAGCAGGACCGGGACAGGGTATTTCGCGGTCCAAGAGACCCAGTACTTC. Translation gives CASRTGTGYFAVQETQYF. The full variable domain, completed using reference TRBV2 and TRBJ2-5, is EPEVTQTPSHQVTQMGQEVILRCVPISNHLYFYWYRQILGQKVEFLVSFYNNEISEKSEIFDDQFSVERPDGSNFTLKIRSTKLEDSAMYFCASRTGTGYFAVQETQYFGPGTRLLVL.

This clone came up once. This chain uses TRBV6-1 with TRBJ1-2, with 9 bases matching TRBD1. This CDR3 has 16 amino acids. Germline CDR1 is MNHNS and CDR2 is SASEGT. V lost 3 bases to trimming and J lost 3 bases; unmatched junction nucleotides: 8. CDR3 loop: CASSEGDRDYHYGYTF. In DNA, the CDR3 is TGTGCCAGCAGTGAGGGGGACAGGGACTACCACTATGGCTACACCTTC.

The chain carries TRBV5-1 and TRBJ1-4; TRBD1 matches 9 bases. The germline gives CDR1 SGHRS, CDR2 YFSETQ. V shed 4 bases, J shed 7 bases, and the junction held 11 bases outside the gene matches. This CDR3 has 16 residues. CDR3 residues: CASSGAGTGLSEKLFF. The CDR3 DNA reads TGCGCCAGCAGCGGGGCCGGGACAGGGCTTTCTGAAAAACTGTTTTTT. The full variable domain, completed using reference TRBV5-1 and TRBJ1-4, is KAGVTQTPRYLIKTRGQQVTLSCSPISGHRSVSWYQQTPGQGLQFLFEYFSETQRNKGNFPGRFSGRQFSNSRSEMNVSTLELGDSALYLCASSGAGTGLSEKLFFGSGTQLSVL.

The chain combines TRBV11-3 with TRBJ2-1; weak D call: TRBD2 (6 bases). The ends were cut back, 6 bases at V and 5 bases at J, with 14 bases in the middle. Germline V gene sequence: CDR1 SGHNT, CDR2 YENEEA. The CDR3 has 14 residues. In DNA, the CDR3 is TGTGCCAGCAGTGTAGGGACTGCTGACAATGAGCAGTTCTTC. The encoded protein is CASSVGTADNEQFF. Based on the CDR3 plus reference TRBV11-3 and TRBJ2-1, the full variable domain is EAGVVQSPRYKIIEKKQPVAFWCNPISGHNTLYWYLQNLGQGPELLIRYENEEAVDDSQLPKDRFSAERLKGVDSTLKIQPAELGDSAVYLCASSVGTADNEQFFGPGTRLTVL.

This chain connects TRBV7-9 to TRBJ2-7, with D perhaps TRBD2 (6 bases). Germline assignment: CDR1 SEHNR and CDR2 FQNEAQ (reference sequence). V lost 1 base and J lost 0, with 10 bases in between. The CDR3 extends over 15 amino acids. In nucleotides, the CDR3 is TGTGCCAGCAGCTTAGGACGGGGGAGCTCCTACGAGCAGTACTTC. The encoded protein is CASSLGRGSSYEQYF.